This TCR beta chain emerged from a study of T cells in tumors and immune-related adverse events. Here immunoSEQ multiplex PCR was the method, and the copy in TCRdb shows in-frame clones only, minus some. The repertoire includes tens of thousands of clones, around nine tenths of them detected once, and 1.3% sits in the top ten. V lost 3 bases, J lost 0 bases, and 12 bases lay in between. The CDR3 totals 16 residues. CDR1 KGHSH and CDR2 LQKENI come from the germline V gene. The chain is built from TRBV18 and TRBJ1-3; possibly TRBD1 for D (5 bases). This material consisted of lymph node tissue, taken from a patient treated with anti-PD-1 therapy. This TCR was sampled from a female donor with metastatic renal cell carcinoma. This CDR3 is CASSPYDSSSGNTIYF. The CDR3 DNA follows: TGTGCCAGCTCACCTTATGACAGCTCCTCTGGAAACACCATATATTTT.